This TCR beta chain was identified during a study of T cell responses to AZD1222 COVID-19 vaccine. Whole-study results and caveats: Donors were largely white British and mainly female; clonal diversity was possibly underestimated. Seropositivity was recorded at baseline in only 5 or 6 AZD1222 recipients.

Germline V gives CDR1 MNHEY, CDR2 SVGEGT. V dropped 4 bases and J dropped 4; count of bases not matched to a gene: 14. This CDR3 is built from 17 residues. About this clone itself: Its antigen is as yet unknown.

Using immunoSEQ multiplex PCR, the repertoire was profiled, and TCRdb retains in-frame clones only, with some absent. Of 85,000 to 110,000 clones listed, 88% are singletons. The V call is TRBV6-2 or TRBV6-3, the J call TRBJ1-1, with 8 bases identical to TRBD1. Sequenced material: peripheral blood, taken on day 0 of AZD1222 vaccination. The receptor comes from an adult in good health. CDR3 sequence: CASSFGQGGGGGTEAFF. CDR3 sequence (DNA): TGTGCCAGCAGTTTCGGACAGGGCGGAGGGGGGGGCACTGAAGCTTTCTTT.